The clone carrying this T cell receptor beta chain was counted only a few times. What it binds is unknown. CDR1 is SGHAT and CDR2 is FQNNGV in the germline V gene. This CDR3 contains 16 residues. Germline trimming cut 6 bases from V and 6 bases from J; bases unmatched to any gene: 14. The sample belongs to a study of metastatic and nonmetastatic thyroid tumors. Study-level background: Repertoire comparisons spanned blood and tumor or nodule tissue from malignant and benign thyroid patients.

The study, taken as a whole, reports: The study reportedly found significantly higher TCR beta diversity in malignant thyroid tumors than benign nodules, in blood and tumor.

Original handling: CDR3 differences across clinicopathological groups were used to build a distant-metastasis classifier for papillary thyroid cancer. TCRdb reprocessed the PCR reads via MiXCR. The V and J calls, along with clone size, are taken from TCRdb and not from the paper's own processing. The sample has about 7,300 clones; 25% to 35% are singletons. Not a single patient had been given any form of treatment at any point before undergoing thyroid surgery. The sequencing input was tumor tissue. V is TRBV11-2 and J is TRBJ2-3; TRBD2 agrees at 8 bases. The receptor was derived from a female donor with papillary thyroid cancer or a benign thyroid nodule (not recorded which). Some clones in this sample may be carry-over from other donors' samples. CDR3 loop: CASSSTTGGWRDTQYF. As DNA, the CDR3 is TGTGCCAGCAGTTCTACGACGGGAGGGTGGAGGGATACGCAGTATTTT.